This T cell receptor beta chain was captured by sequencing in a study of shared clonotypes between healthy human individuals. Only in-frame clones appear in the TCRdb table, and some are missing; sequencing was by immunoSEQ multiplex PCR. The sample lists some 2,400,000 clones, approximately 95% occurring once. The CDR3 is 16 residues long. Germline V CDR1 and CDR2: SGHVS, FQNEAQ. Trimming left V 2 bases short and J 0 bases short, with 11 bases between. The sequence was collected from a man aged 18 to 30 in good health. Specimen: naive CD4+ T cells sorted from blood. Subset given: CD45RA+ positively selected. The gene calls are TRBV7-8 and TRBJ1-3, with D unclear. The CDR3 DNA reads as TGTGCCAGCAGCTTAATCCTGGGCTACTCTGGAAACACCATATATTTT. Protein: CASSLILGYSGNTIYF.